The 15 T cell receptor beta chains listed next were all sequenced from one sample in a study of shared clonotypes between healthy human individuals. Assay: immunoSEQ multiplex PCR; the TCRdb copy retains only in-frame clones and omits some. This table has about 1.1 million clones, around 82% appearing once. The sample taken for sequencing was memory CD4+ T cells from PBMCs. Subset denoted: CD45RA-negative fraction. Receptor source: a man younger than 35 in good health. Some clones in this sample may be carry-over from other donors' samples.

The chain joins TRBV18 to TRBJ2-6; D is perhaps TRBD2 (6 bases). V lost 6 bases and J lost 1, with 13 bases in between. The V gene's germline CDR1 is KGHSH and CDR2 LQKENI. The CDR3 is made up of 16 amino acids. CDR3 in DNA: TGTGCCAGCTCGTCCTGGGGGGATTCTGGGGCCAACGTCCTGACTTTC. This codes for CASSSWGDSGANVLTF.

The chain couples TRBV28 to TRBJ1-5, with D maybe TRBD1 (6 bases). Trimming took 7 bases from V and 0 from J, leaving 13 bases between them. The CDR3 consists of 15 residues. Germline values: CDR1 MDHEN, CDR2 SYDVKM. The CDR3 DNA sequence: TGTGCCAGCACTAAGCCGGACAGTAGCAATCAGCCCCAGCATTTT. Its translation is CASTKPDSSNQPQHF.

This clone was seen a few times. CDR3 loop: CASSPPGGLAGANVLTF. CDR3 nucleotide sequence: TGTGCCAGCTCACCACCGGGGGGTTTAGCGGGGGCCAACGTCCTGACTTTC. The chain has TRBV18 and TRBJ2-6; possibly TRBD2 for D (6 bases). The CDR3 spans 17 residues. The V gene's germline CDR1 is KGHSH and CDR2 LQKENI. Trimming removed 0 bases from V and 4 bases from J, with 13 bases in between.

The V gene is TRBV14, the J gene TRBJ2-2; a possible D gene is TRBD1 (6 bases). This CDR3 region has 14 residues. The V gene lost 4 bases and the J gene lost 7 bases, with 13 bases spanning the gap. The germline V gene has CDR1 SGHDN and CDR2 FVKESK. As DNA, the CDR3 is TGTGCCAGCAGCCGTACAGGGAAAATCGGGGAGCTGTTTTTT. Its protein is CASSRTGKIGELFF.

This chain connects TRBV11-2 to TRBJ2-3, with D possibly being TRBD1 (5 bases). From germline, CDR1 is SGHAT and CDR2 FQNNGV. The germline V and J ends were trimmed by 0 bases and 3 bases, with 16 bases remaining between them. This CDR3 contains 17 residues. The CDR3 spells CASSLDLPGLGTDTQYF. In DNA, the CDR3 is TGTGCCAGCAGCTTAGATCTTCCAGGGCTAGGAACAGATACGCAGTATTTT.

This clone was observed a handful of times. The chain combines TRBV2 with TRBJ2-2, with D maybe TRBD1 (5 bases). The CDR3 runs 12 residues. The ends were cut back, 6 bases at V and 3 bases at J, with 5 bases in the middle. The germline V gene has CDR1 SNHLY and CDR2 FYNNEI. The CDR3 protein is CASRQDTGELFF. As DNA, the CDR3 is TGTGCCAGCAGACAGGACACCGGGGAGCTGTTTTTT.

The rearrangement joins TRBV30 to TRBJ2-5; D perhaps matches TRBD2 (6 bases). Trimming cost V 2 bases and J 7 bases, with 20 bases left between them. CDR1 GTSNPN and CDR2 SVGIG come from the germline V gene (reference sequence). The CDR3 is 15 amino acids. CDR3 sequence reads: CAWSIVGGIAATQYF. The DNA of the CDR3 is TGTGCCTGGAGTATCGTGGGCGGGATTGCGGCGACCCAGTACTTC.

In its sample, this clone was seen a few times. The chain joins TRBV19 to TRBJ1-5; D uncertain. Trimming took 3 bases from V and 11 from J, leaving 11 bases between them. This CDR3 has 12 residues. The germline V gene encodes CDR1 LNHDA and CDR2 SQIVND (reference sequence). CDR3 in DNA: TGTGCCAGTAGTATCCTCAGTGGGGCCCAGCATTTT. Translated: CASSILSGAQHF.

CDR3 sequence: CASSGITSSDTQYF. DNA of the CDR3: TGTGCCAGCAGCGGAATCACTAGCTCAGATACGCAGTATTTT. The J gene is TRBJ2-3, the V gene TRBV9, with TRBD2 as a possible D gene (6 bases). V was pared by 3 bases and J by 4 bases, with 12 bases between. Looked up from germline, CDR1 is SGDLS and CDR2 is YYNGEE. The CDR3 is made up of 14 amino acids.

The gene calls are TRBV25-1 and TRBJ1-1; D may be TRBD1 (5 bases). Deletions cut 1 base from V and 4 bases from J, with 10 bases between. This CDR3 spans 14 amino acids. The germline V gene has CDR1 MGHDK and CDR2 SYGVNS. CDR3 in amino acids: CASSEFGGGTEAFF. The CDR3, as DNA: TGTGCCAGCAGTGAATTTGGGGGAGGCACTGAAGCTTTCTTT.

J is TRBJ1-5 and V is TRBV6-1, with D maybe TRBD1 (5 bases). The germline gives CDR1 MNHNS, CDR2 SASEGT. The CDR3 covers 15 residues. Trimming stripped 4 bases from V and 2 bases from J, with 12 bases between. The CDR3 DNA sequence: TGTGCCAGCAGTGTGAGGGCGGGGGGCAATCAGCCCCAGCATTTT. It is translated as CASSVRAGGNQPQHF.

The chain recombines TRBV6-6 with TRBJ2-7; TRBD2 agrees at 7 bases. The germline gives CDR1 MNHNY, CDR2 SVGAGI (reference sequence). V dropped 2 bases and J dropped 2; count of bases not matched to a gene: 0. The CDR3 extends over 13 amino acids. This CDR3 reads CASSYGRAYEQYF. The CDR3 DNA is TGTGCCAGCAGTTACGGGAGGGCCTACGAGCAGTACTTC.

This chain joins TRBV5-1 and TRBJ1-1, with D unresolved. This CDR3 has 18 amino acids. From germline, CDR1 is SGHRS and CDR2 YFSETQ. The germline V and J ends were trimmed by 3 bases and 1 base, with 22 bases remaining between them. The CDR3 DNA reads as TGCGCCAGCAGCTCTGCCCTATACCTCCCCGCGACGAACACTGAAGCTTTCTTT. Protein sequence: CASSSALYLPATNTEAFF.

Turning to this clone: Mismatch with germline at one junction end may stem from a read error. The sample carries other DNA sequences with the same CDR3. The chain uses TRBV6-1 and TRBJ1-1, with 10 bases that match TRBD1. The germline V gene encodes CDR1 MNHNS and CDR2 SASEGT. This CDR3 spans 14 amino acids. The CDR3 bases are TGTGCCAGCAATGGACAGGGGGTTAACACTGAGGCTTTCTTT. Protein product: CASNGQGVNTEAFF.

This clone was observed a single time. The sample contains more than one DNA sequence encoding this CDR3. The chain uses TRBV5-1 and TRBJ1-3; the D is unclear. Trimming removed 0 bases from V and 4 bases from J, with 8 bases in between. The germline V gene encodes CDR1 SGHRS and CDR2 YFSETQ. This CDR3 spans 14 amino acids. CDR3 DNA: TGCGCCAGCAGCTTGGGTAGTCCAGGAAACACCATATATTTT. Translated: CASSLGSPGNTIYF.